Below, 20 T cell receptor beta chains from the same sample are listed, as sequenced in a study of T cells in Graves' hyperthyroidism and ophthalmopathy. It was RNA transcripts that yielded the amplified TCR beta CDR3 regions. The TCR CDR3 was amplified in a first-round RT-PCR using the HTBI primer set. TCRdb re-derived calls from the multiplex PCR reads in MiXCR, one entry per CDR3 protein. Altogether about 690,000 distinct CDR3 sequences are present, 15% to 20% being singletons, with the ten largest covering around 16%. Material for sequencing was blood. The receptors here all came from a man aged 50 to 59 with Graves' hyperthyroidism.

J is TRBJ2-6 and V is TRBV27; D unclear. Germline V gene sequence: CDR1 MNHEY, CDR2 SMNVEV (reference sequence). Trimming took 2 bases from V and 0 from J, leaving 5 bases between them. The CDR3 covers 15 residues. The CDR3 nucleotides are TGTGCCAGCAGTTTACTTTACTCTGGGGCCAACGTCCTGACTTTC. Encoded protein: CASSLLYSGANVLTF.

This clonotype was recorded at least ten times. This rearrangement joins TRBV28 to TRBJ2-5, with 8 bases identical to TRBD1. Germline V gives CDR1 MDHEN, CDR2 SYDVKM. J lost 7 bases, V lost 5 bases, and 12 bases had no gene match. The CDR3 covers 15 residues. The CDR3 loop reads CASSPLTGVEGTQYF. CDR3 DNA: TGTGCCAGCAGTCCCCTGACAGGGGTGGAGGGGACCCAGTACTTC.

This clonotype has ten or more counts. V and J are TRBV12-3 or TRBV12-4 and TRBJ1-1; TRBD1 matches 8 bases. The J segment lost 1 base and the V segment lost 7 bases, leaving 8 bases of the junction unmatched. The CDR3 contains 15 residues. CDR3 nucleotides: TGTGCCAGCACTAACAGGGGGGATTGGAACACTGAAGCTTTCTTT. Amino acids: CASTNRGDWNTEAFF.

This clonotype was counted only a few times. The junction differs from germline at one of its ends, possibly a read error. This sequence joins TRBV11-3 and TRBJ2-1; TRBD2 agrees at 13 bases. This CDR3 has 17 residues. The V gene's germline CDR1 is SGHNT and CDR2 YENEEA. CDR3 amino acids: CASSLGGRTSGRFEQSF. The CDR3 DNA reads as TGTGCCAGCAGCTTAGGTGGCCGGACTAGCGGGAGATTTGAGCAGTCCTTC.

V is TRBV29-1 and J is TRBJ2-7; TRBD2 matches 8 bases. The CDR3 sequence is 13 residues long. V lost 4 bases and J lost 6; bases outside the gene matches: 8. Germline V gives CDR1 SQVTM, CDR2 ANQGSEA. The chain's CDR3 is CSVVPAGVSEQYF. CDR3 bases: TGCAGCGTTGTTCCAGCGGGAGTCTCCGAGCAGTACTTC.

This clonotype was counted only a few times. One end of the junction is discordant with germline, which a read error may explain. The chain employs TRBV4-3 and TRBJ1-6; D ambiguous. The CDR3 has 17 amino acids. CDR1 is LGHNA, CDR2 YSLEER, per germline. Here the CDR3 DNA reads TGCGCCAGCAGCGAAGAAATTATAACGGCTCGAAATTCACCCCTCCACTTT. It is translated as CASSEEIITARNSPLHF.

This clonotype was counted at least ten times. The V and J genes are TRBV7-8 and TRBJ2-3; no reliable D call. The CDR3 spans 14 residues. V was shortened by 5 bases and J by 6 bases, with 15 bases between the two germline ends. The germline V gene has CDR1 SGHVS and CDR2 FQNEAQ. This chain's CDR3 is CASSLRVLQDTQYF. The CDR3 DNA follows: TGTGCCAGCAGCCTACGGGTACTTCAGGATACGCAGTATTTT.

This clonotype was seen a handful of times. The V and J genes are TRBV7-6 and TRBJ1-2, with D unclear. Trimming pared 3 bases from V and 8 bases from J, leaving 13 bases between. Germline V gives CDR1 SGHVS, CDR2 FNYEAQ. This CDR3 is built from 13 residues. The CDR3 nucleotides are TGTGCCAGCAGCTTGGAGGCGGCCGTAGGCTACACCTTC. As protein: CASSLEAAVGYTF.

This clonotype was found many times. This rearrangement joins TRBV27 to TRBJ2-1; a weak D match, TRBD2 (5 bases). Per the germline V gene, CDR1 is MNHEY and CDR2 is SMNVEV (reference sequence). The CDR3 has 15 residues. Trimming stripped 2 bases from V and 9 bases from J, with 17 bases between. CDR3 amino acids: CASSLRPSSHSEQFF. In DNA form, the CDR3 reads TGTGCCAGCAGTTTAAGACCTAGCAGTCATAGTGAGCAGTTCTTC.

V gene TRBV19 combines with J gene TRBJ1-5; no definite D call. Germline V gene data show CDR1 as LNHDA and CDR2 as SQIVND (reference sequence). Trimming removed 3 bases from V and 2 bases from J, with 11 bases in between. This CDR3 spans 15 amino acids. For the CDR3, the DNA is TGTGCCAGTAGTATCTTCTGGCAGGGCAATCAGCCCCAGCATTTT. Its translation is CASSIFWQGNQPQHF.

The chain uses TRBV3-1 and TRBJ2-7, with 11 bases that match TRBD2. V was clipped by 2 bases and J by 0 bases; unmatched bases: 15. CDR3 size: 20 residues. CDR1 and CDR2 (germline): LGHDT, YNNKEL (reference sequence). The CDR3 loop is CASSQRKFGLAGSSSYEQYF. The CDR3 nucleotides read TGTGCCAGCAGCCAAAGGAAATTCGGACTAGCGGGTTCCAGCTCCTACGAGCAGTACTTC.

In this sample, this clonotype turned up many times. CDR3 coding DNA: TGTGCCAGCAGTGCGCATGGCTACACCTTC. This codes for CASSAHGYTF. The chain employs TRBV28 and TRBJ1-2, with D unclear. V lost 5 bases, J lost 6 bases, and 4 bases lay in between. This CDR3 has 10 residues. Germline lookup yields CDR1 MDHEN and CDR2 SYDVKM.

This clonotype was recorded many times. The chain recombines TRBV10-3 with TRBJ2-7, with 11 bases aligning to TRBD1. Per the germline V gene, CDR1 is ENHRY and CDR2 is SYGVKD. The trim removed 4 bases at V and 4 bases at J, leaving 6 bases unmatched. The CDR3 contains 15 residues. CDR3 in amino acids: CAISGDRGGEYEQYF. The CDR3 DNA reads TGTGCCATCAGTGGGGACAGGGGGGGCGAGTACGAGCAGTACTTC.

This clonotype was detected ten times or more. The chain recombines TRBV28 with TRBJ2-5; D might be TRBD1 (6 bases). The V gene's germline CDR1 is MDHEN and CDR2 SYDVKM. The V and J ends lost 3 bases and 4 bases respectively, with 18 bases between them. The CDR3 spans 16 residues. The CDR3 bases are TGTGCCAGCAGTTTTCGACACGCGCAAGGGGGAGAGACCCAGTACTTC. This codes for CASSFRHAQGGETQYF.

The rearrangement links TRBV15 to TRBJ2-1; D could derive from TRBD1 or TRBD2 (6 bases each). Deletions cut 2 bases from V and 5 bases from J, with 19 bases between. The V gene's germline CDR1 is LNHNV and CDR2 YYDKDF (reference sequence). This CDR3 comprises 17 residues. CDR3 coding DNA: TGTGCCACCAGCAGACCCTTTAGGGGGGCGGGTCACAATGAGCAGTTCTTC. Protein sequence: CATSRPFRGAGHNEQFF.

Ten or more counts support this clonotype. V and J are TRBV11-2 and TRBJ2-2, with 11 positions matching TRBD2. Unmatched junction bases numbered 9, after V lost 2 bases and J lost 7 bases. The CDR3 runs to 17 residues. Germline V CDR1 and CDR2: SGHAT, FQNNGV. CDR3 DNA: TGTGCCAGCAGCTTAATAGCGGGAGGGGTTGACGGCGGGGAGCTGTTTTTT. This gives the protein CASSLIAGGVDGGELFF. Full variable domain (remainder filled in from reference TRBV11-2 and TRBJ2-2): EAGVAQSPRYKIIEKRQSVAFWCNPISGHATLYWYQQILGQGPKLLIQFQNNGVVDDSQLPKDRFSAERLKGVDSTLKIQPAKLEDSAVYLCASSLIAGGVDGGELFFGEGSRLTVL.

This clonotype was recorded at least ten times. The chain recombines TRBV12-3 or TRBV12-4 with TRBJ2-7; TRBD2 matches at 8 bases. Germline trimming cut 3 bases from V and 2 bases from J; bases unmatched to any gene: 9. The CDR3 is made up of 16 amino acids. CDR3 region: CASSFRKRERAYEQYF. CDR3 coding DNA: TGTGCCAGCAGTTTCCGAAAGCGGGAGCGGGCCTACGAGCAGTACTTC.

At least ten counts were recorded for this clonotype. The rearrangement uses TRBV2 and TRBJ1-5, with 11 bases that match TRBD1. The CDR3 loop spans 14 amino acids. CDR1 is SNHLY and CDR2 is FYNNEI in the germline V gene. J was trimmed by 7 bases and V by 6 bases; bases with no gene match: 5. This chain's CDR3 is CASSGTGGKQPQHF. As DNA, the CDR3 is TGTGCCAGCAGCGGGACAGGGGGAAAACAGCCCCAGCATTTT.

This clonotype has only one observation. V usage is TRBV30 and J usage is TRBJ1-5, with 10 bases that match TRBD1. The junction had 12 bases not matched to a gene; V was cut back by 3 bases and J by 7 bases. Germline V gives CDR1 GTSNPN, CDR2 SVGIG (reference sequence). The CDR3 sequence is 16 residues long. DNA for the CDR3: TGTGCCTGGAGCGCCCGGGACAGGGGTCCACGGCAGCCCCAGCATTTT. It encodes CAWSARDRGPRQPQHF.

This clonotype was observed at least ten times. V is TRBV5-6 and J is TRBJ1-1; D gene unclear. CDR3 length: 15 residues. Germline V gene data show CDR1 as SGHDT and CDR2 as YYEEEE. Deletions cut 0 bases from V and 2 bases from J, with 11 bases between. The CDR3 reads CASSLDVTRNTEAFF. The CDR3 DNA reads TGTGCCAGCAGCTTGGATGTCACTAGAAACACTGAAGCTTTCTTT.